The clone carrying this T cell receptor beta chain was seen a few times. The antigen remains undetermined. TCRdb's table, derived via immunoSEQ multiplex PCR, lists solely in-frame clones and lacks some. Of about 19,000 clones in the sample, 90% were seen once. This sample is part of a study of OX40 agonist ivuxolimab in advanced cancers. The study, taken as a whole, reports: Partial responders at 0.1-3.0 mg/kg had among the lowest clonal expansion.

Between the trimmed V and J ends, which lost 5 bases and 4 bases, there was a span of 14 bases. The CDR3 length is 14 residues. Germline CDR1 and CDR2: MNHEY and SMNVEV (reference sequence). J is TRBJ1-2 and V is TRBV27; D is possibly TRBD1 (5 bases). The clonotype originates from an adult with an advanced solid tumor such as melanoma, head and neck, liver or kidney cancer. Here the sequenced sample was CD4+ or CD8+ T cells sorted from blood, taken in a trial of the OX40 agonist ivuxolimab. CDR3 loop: CASSPQGGTYGYTF. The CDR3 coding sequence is TGTGCCAGCAGTCCGCAGGGAGGCACCTATGGCTACACCTTC.